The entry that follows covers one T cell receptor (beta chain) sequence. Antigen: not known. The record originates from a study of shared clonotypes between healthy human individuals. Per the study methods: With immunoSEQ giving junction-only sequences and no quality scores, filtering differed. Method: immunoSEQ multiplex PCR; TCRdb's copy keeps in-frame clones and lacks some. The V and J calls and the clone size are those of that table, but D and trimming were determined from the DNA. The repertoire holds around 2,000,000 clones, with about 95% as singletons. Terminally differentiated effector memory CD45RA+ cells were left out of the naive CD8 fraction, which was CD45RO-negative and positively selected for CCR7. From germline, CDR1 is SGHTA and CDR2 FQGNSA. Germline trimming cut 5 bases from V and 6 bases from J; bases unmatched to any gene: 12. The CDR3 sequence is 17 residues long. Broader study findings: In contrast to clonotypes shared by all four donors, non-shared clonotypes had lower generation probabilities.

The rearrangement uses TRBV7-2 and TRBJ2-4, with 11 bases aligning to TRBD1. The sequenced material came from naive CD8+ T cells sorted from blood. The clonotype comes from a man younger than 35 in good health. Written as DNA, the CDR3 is TGTGCCAGCAGCCTTACATCCGGGACAGGGGGACGAAACATTCAGTACTTC. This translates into CASSLTSGTGGRNIQYF.